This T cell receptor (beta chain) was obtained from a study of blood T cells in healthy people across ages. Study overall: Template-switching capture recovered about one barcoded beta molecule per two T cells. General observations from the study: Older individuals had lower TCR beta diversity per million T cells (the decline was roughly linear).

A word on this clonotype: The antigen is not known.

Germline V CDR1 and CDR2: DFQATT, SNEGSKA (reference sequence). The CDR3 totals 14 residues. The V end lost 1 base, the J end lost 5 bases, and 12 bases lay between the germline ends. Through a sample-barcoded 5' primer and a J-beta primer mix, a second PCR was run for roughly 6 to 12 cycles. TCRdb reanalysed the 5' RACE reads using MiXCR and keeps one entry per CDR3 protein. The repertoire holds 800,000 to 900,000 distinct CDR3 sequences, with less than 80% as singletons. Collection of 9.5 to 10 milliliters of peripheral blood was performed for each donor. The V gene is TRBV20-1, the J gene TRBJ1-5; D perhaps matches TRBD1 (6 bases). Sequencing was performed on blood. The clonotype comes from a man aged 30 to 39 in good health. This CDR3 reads CSARGPGADQPQHF. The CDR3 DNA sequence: TGCAGTGCTAGAGGTCCAGGGGCTGATCAGCCCCAGCATTTT.